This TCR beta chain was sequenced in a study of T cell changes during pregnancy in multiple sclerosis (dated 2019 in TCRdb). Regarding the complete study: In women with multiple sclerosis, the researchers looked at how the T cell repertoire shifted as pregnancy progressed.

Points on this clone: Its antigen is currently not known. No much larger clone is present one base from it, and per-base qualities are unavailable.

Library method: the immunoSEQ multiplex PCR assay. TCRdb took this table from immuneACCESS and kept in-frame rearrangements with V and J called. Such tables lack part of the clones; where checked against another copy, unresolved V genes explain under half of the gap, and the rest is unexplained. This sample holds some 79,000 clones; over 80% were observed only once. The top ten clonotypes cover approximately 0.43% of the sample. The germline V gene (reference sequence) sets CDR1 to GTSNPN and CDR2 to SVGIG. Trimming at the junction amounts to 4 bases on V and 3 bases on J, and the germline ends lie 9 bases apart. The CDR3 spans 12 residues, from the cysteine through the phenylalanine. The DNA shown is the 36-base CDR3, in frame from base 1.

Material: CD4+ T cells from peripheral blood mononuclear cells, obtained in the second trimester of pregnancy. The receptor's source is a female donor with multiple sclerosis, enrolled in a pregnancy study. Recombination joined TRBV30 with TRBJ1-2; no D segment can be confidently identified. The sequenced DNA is TGTGCCTGGACGGACTCTCACTATGGCTACACCTTC. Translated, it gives CAWTDSHYGYTF.